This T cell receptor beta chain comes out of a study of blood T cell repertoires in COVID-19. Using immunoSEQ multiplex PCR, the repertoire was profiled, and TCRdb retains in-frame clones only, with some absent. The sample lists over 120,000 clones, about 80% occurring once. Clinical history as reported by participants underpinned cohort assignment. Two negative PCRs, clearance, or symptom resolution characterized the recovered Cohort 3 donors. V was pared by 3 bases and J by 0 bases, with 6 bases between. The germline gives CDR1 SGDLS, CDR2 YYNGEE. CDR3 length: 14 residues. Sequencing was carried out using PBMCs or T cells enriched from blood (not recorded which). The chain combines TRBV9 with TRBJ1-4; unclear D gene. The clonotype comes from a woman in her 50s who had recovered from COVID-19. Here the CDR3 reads CASSGATTNEKLFF. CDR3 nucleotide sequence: TGTGCCAGCAGCGGGGCCACAACTAATGAAAAACTGTTTTTT. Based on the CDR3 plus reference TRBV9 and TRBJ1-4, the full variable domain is DSGVTQTPKHLITATGQRVTLRCSPRSGDLSVYWYQQSLDQGLQFLIQYYNGEERAKGNILERFSAQQFPDLHSELNLSSLELGDSALYFCASSGATTNEKLFFGSGTQLSVL.